This T cell receptor (beta chain) was documented in a study of cytomegalovirus exposure and HLA in healthy donors. 60 Vbeta and 13 Jbeta primers were used in PCR. The repertoire was sequenced with immunoSEQ multiplex PCR; TCRdb's copy has only in-frame clones and lacks some. This repertoire shows 75,000 to 80,000 clones, just over 70% found once; its top ten account for 4.9%. Study outcomes and limitations: Most TCR beta V segments were productive about 90% or about 30% of the time in an earlier analysis.

The V and J ends lost 2 bases and 7 bases, in that order; junction bases with no gene match: 9. Germline V gene lookup returns CDR1 SGHKS and CDR2 YYEKEE (reference sequence). The CDR3 runs 15 residues. With respect to this clone: Its antigen is undetermined.

The TCR comes from a man aged 55 to 70 in good health and CMV-seropositive. The specimen was PBMCs. The chain joins TRBV5-5 to TRBJ1-2; 9 nucleotides line up with TRBD1. The CDR3 protein is CASSLPGQGILGYTF. The CDR3 DNA reads as TGTGCCAGCAGCTTACCGGGACAGGGAATCCTTGGCTACACCTTC.